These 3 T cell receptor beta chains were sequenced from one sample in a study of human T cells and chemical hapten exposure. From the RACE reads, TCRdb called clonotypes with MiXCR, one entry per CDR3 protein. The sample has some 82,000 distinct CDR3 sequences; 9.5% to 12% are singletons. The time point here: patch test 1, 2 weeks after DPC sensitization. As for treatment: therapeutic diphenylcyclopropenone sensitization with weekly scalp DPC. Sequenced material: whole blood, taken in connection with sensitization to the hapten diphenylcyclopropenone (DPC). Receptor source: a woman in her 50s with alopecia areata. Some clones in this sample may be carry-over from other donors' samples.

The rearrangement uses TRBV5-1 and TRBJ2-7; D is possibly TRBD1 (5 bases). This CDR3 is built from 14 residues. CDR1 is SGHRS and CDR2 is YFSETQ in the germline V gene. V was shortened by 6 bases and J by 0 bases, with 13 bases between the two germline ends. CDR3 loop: CASTLSTASYEQYF. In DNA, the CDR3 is TGCGCCAGCACCCTGTCGACAGCCTCCTACGAGCAGTACTTC. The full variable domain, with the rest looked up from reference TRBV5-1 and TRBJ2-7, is KAGVTQTPRYLIKTRGQQVTLSCSPISGHRSVSWYQQTPGQGLQFLFEYFSETQRNKGNFPGRFSGRQFSNSRSEMNVSTLELGDSALYLCASTLSTASYEQYFGPGTRLTVT.

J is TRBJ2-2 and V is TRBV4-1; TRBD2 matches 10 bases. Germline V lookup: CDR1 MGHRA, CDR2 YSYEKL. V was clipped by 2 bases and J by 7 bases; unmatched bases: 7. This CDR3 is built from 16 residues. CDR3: CASSQPGLASIGELFF. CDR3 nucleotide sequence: TGCGCCAGCAGCCAACCGGGACTAGCGTCGATCGGGGAGCTGTTTTTT.

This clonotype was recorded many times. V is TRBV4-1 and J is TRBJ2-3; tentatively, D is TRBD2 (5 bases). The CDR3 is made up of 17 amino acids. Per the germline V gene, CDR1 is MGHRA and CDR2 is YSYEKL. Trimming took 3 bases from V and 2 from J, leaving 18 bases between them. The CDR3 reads CASSQGVGVGPTDTQYF. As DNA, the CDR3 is TGCGCCAGCAGCCAGGGAGTCGGGGTCGGTCCCACAGATACGCAGTATTTT.